This T cell receptor (beta chain) is drawn from a study of blood T cell repertoires in COVID-19. Study information: There were acute and convalescent COVID-19 samples, and they came from the United States, Italy and Spain.

From germline, CDR1 is SNHLY and CDR2 FYNNEI. The CDR3 covers 18 residues. V trimming: 8 bases; J trimming: 0 bases; junction bases outside the gene matches: 14. This clone was seen just once. Profiled with immunoSEQ multiplex PCR; TCRdb holds only in-frame clones, not every one. The data show approximately 190,000 clones, with 86% seen just once and 20% to 25% held by the top ten. Input material: PBMCs or T cells enriched from blood (not recorded which). The rearrangement uses TRBV2 and TRBJ2-3; the match to TRBD2 covers 10 bases. The TCR was taken from a woman between 35 and 50 years old in a cohort exposed to, infected with or recovered from COVID-19 (not recorded which). CDR3 protein: CASRQGLAGEGSTDTQYF. The CDR3 coding sequence is TGTGCCAGCCGTCAGGGGCTAGCGGGGGAGGGTAGCACAGATACGCAGTATTTT.